The 25 T cell receptor beta chains below come from one sample, sequenced in a study of T cell responses to AZD1222 COVID-19 vaccine. Sequenced by immunoSEQ multiplex PCR; TCRdb stores in-frame clones only, minus some. Among around 120,000 clones listed, approximately 94% were seen once. Source: peripheral blood, taken 28 days after the second AZD1222 dose. All receptors come from an adult who received the AZD1222 COVID-19 vaccine.

The CDR3 DNA is TGTGCCATCTCCGAAGGAGAGGGTACCTACAATGAGCAGTTCTTC. The encoded protein is CAISEGEGTYNEQFF. The chain has TRBV10-3 and TRBJ2-1; tentative D call: TRBD2 (5 bases). The V gene's germline CDR1 is ENHRY and CDR2 SYGVKD. V dropped 8 bases and J dropped 2 bases, with 16 bases sitting between them. The CDR3 is made up of 15 amino acids.

The chain joins TRBV9 to TRBJ2-3; 7 bases map to TRBD1. The germline V gene has CDR1 SGDLS and CDR2 YYNGEE. J lost 1 base, V lost 2 bases, and 7 bases had no gene match. This CDR3 comprises 16 residues. DNA for the CDR3: TGTGCCAGCAGCGTCTACGACAGGGCCCGCACAGATACGCAGTATTTT. Protein product: CASSVYDRARTDTQYF.

This CDR3 is CATLRLPYYGYTF. In DNA, the CDR3 is TGTGCCACGCTCAGGCTACCTTATTATGGCTACACCTTC. The chain recombines TRBV24-1 with TRBJ1-2, with D unresolved. This CDR3 region has 13 residues. The germline CDR1 and CDR2 sequences are KGHDR and SFDVKD. V lost 10 bases, J lost 5 bases, and 16 bases lay in between.

The chain carries TRBV7-9 and TRBJ1-2, with D tentatively TRBD1 (5 bases). Germline lookup yields CDR1 SEHNR and CDR2 FQNEAQ (reference sequence). The germline V and J ends were trimmed by 1 base and 0 bases, with 9 bases remaining between them. The length of the CDR3 is 15 residues. The CDR3 spells CASSLVQGANYGYTF. CDR3 coding DNA: TGTGCCAGCAGCTTAGTTCAGGGCGCTAACTATGGCTACACCTTC. Variable domain in full (rest from reference TRBV7-9 and TRBJ1-2): DTGVSQNPRHKITKRGQNVTFRCDPISEHNRLYWYRQTLGQGPEFLTYFQNEAQLEKSRLLSDRFSAERPKGSFSTLEIQRTEQGDSAMYLCASSLVQGANYGYTFGSGTRLTVV.

The chain is built from TRBV11-3 and TRBJ1-6; D unclear. The CDR3 length is 12 residues. Germline V gives CDR1 SGHNT, CDR2 YENEEA. The ends were cut back, 0 bases at V and 6 bases at J, with 0 bases in the middle. The CDR3 bases are TGTGCCAGCAGCTTAGATAATTCACCCCTCCACTTT. Amino acid sequence: CASSLDNSPLHF.

Written as DNA, the CDR3 is TGCGCCAGCAGCAGCACCCGGGACGAGCAGTTCTTC. Protein product: CASSSTRDEQFF. The rearrangement links TRBV5-1 to TRBJ2-1; D tentatively fits TRBD1 or TRBD2 (5 bases each). CDR3 size: 12 residues. The germline gives CDR1 SGHRS, CDR2 YFSETQ. V was pared by 4 bases and J by 10 bases, with 12 bases between.

This chain connects TRBV10-3 to TRBJ2-3; 11 bases are a match to TRBD2. From germline, CDR1 is ENHRY and CDR2 SYGVKD. This CDR3 region has 15 residues. Trimming at V came to 8 bases and at J to 0 bases, leaving 4 bases not matched to a gene. The CDR3 sequence is CAIGTSGSSTDTQYF. CDR3 DNA: TGTGCCATCGGGACTAGCGGTTCTAGCACAGATACGCAGTATTTT.

This sequence joins TRBV18 and TRBJ1-1; TRBD1 aligns across 9 bases. Looked up from germline, CDR1 is KGHSH and CDR2 is LQKENI. The CDR3 loop spans 17 amino acids. The V gene end was trimmed by 1 base and the J gene end by 2 bases; junction bases not matched to a gene: 8. The CDR3 sequence is CASSPRTGTGKNTEAFF. CDR3 in DNA: TGTGCCAGCTCACCACGGACCGGGACAGGGAAAAACACTGAAGCTTTCTTT.

The chain recombines TRBV6-5 with TRBJ2-5; 7 bases map to TRBD1. J gave up 4 bases and V 7 bases, and 12 bases lay outside the gene matches. This CDR3 has 15 amino acids. CDR1 and CDR2 (germline): MNHEY, SVGAGI. DNA of the CDR3: TGTGCCAGCACATTGGGACAGCCCGAGGTAGAGACCCAGTACTTC. Translating gives CASTLGQPEVETQYF.

This clone was recorded only once. The chain joins TRBV19 to TRBJ2-4, with 7 positions matching TRBD1. The germline V gene has CDR1 LNHDA and CDR2 SQIVND (reference sequence). The junction had 3 bases not matched to a gene; V was cut back by 1 base and J by 6 bases. The CDR3 has 14 residues. CDR3 nucleotide sequence: TGTGCCAGTAGTATAGTGCGGACAGGAAACATTCAGTACTTC. It codes for CASSIVRTGNIQYF.

The V call is TRBV30, the J call TRBJ1-3, with 9 positions matching TRBD1. V trimming: 3 bases; J trimming: 3 bases; junction bases outside the gene matches: 3. The CDR3 has 14 residues. Germline V lookup: CDR1 GTSNPN, CDR2 SVGIG (reference sequence). CDR3 nucleotides: TGTGCCTGGAGGAACAGGGGGCTTGGAAACACCATATATTTT. Translation: CAWRNRGLGNTIYF.

The chain carries TRBV6-2 or TRBV6-3 and TRBJ2-5, with D tentatively TRBD1 (6 bases). CDR3 length: 13 amino acids. The germline V gene has CDR1 MNHEY and CDR2 SVGEGT. Trimming left V 1 base short and J 4 bases short, with 7 bases between. The CDR3 spells CASSYLQGETQYF. In DNA form, the CDR3 reads TGTGCCAGCAGTTACTTACAGGGAGAGACCCAGTACTTC.

The rearrangement links TRBV6-5 to TRBJ1-6; a possible D gene is TRBD1 (6 bases). CDR3 size: 15 residues. Germline values: CDR1 MNHEY, CDR2 SVGAGI. V shed 0 bases and J shed 7 bases, with 10 bases lying between them. The CDR3 protein is CASSYSTGRNSPLHF. The DNA for the CDR3 is TGTGCCAGCAGTTACTCCACAGGGAGGAATTCACCCCTCCACTTT.

The chain employs TRBV9 and TRBJ2-6; weak D call: TRBD1 (5 bases). CDR3 length equals 17 residues. Between the trimmed V and J ends, which lost 0 bases and 1 base, there was a span of 11 bases. Germline CDR1 SGDLS, CDR2 YYNGEE. The CDR3 loop reads CASSVARKGSGANVLTF. CDR3 in DNA: TGTGCCAGCAGCGTAGCTCGGAAGGGGTCTGGGGCCAACGTCCTGACTTTC.

The chain uses TRBV19 and TRBJ1-2, with a weak D call TRBD1 (5 bases). CDR3 length: 15 amino acids. Per germline, CDR1 LNHDA and CDR2 SQIVND (reference sequence). V dropped 4 bases and J dropped 2 bases, with 14 bases sitting between them. The CDR3 bases are TGTGCCAGTAGTACACAGGAGTTCGAAAACTATGGCTACACCTTC. Protein product: CASSTQEFENYGYTF.

The V and J genes are TRBV7-6 and TRBJ2-5; TRBD2 might be the D (6 bases). This CDR3 region has 14 residues. Trimming shortened V by 0 bases and J by 5 bases, and 10 bases separated the two germline ends. Germline CDR1 is SGHVS and CDR2 is FNYEAQ. The CDR3 reads CASSLAIGGETQYF. The CDR3 DNA is TGTGCCAGCAGCTTAGCGATAGGAGGGGAGACCCAGTACTTC.

The rearrangement joins TRBV3-1 (or the pseudogene TRBV3-2) to TRBJ2-7, with unresolved D. V lost 1 base, J lost 3 bases, and 10 bases lay in between. The CDR3 sequence is 14 residues long. Germline V lookup: CDR1 LGHDT, CDR2 YNNKEL (reference sequence). The CDR3 sequence: CASSQVAGHYEQYF. The CDR3, as DNA: TGTGCCAGCAGCCAAGTAGCCGGTCACTACGAGCAGTACTTC.

In nucleotides, the CDR3 is TGTGCCAGCAGCCAAACACTTCAGGGGAAGGAGACCCAGTACTTC. This translates into CASSQTLQGKETQYF. This chain links TRBV28 with TRBJ2-5, with a weak D call TRBD1 (6 bases). Germline assignment: CDR1 MDHEN and CDR2 SYDVKM. The CDR3 has 15 amino acids. V was trimmed by 6 bases and J by 5 bases, leaving 19 bases between them.

The chain carries TRBV2 and TRBJ1-1; D not resolved. The CDR3 loop spans 11 amino acids. Trimming pared 3 bases from V and 11 bases from J, leaving 10 bases between. The germline CDR1 and CDR2 sequences are SNHLY and FYNNEI. CDR3 nucleotide sequence: TGTGCCAGCAGTGAGGGAGGGAGCGCTTTCTTT. The encoded protein is CASSEGGSAFF.

The chain combines TRBV2 with TRBJ1-3; D is ambiguous. V was shortened by 6 bases and J by 4 bases, with 16 bases between the two germline ends. The CDR3 has 15 amino acids. Per the germline V gene, CDR1 is SNHLY and CDR2 is FYNNEI. The CDR3 sequence is CASRRGPTGGNTIYF. Here the CDR3 DNA reads TGTGCCAGCAGACGAGGACCGACTGGGGGAAACACCATATATTTT.

The chain uses TRBV19 and TRBJ2-2; D gene uncertain. V was shortened by 9 bases and J by 5 bases, with 10 bases between the two germline ends. This CDR3 has 12 residues. Germline V gene sequence: CDR1 LNHDA, CDR2 SQIVND (reference sequence). The CDR3 DNA is TGTGCCAGCCTAAAGCGTACCGGGGAGCTGTTTTTT. This gives the protein CASLKRTGELFF.

The chain joins TRBV7-8 to TRBJ2-3; D is unresolved. V lost 1 base, J lost 3 bases, and 5 bases lay in between. Germline loops: CDR1 SGHVS, CDR2 FQNEAQ. CDR3 length: 13 residues. CDR3 region: CASSLVHTDTQYF. CDR3 sequence (DNA): TGTGCCAGCAGCTTAGTACATACAGATACGCAGTATTTT.

The chain combines TRBV18 with TRBJ1-5; D gene unclear. The V gene's germline CDR1 is KGHSH and CDR2 LQKENI. Trimming removed 3 bases from V and 6 bases from J, with 15 bases in between. The CDR3 length is 15 residues. The CDR3 nucleotides are TGTGCCAGCTCACCGACGGGGAGGAGGAGTCAGCCCCAGCATTTT. This gives the protein CASSPTGRRSQPQHF.

V is TRBV6-5 and J is TRBJ1-1; weak D call: TRBD1 (5 bases). Germline CDR1 reads MNHEY; CDR2 reads SVGAGI. V lost 9 bases, J lost 1 base, and 18 bases lay in between. The CDR3 is made up of 15 amino acids. The CDR3 region has the DNA TGTGCCAGGAAAACGAGGGGCAGCTCGAACACTGAAGCTTTCTTT. Translated: CARKTRGSSNTEAFF.

The V call is TRBV19, the J call TRBJ2-6; the D call may be TRBD1 or TRBD2 (5 bases each). This CDR3 region has 15 residues. Germline assignment: CDR1 LNHDA and CDR2 SQIVND (reference sequence). The ends were cut back, 7 bases at V and 2 bases at J, with 12 bases in the middle. The CDR3 sequence is CASMKVGAGANVLTF. The CDR3 DNA follows: TGTGCCAGTATGAAGGTGGGGGCTGGGGCCAACGTCCTGACTTTC.